Presented here are 27 T cell receptor beta chains from one specimen sequenced in a study of control samples from healthy donors and cancer patients. The protocol was immunoSEQ multiplex PCR, while the TCRdb copy is restricted to in-frame clones and leaves out a portion. Of 80,000 or so clones in the sample, approximately 89% were seen once. The sample consisted of blood. All receptors derive from a man aged 45-60 years in good health.

The chain couples TRBV11-3 to TRBJ2-7; D remains ambiguous. Trimming took off 7 bases at V and 2 bases at J, with 15 bases between the two ends. This CDR3 is 14 amino acids long. Germline-derived CDR1 and CDR2 are SGHNT and YENEEA. The CDR3 DNA reads TGTGCCAGCACACTCTACGGAAGGGCCTACGAGCAGTACTTC. This sequence encodes CASTLYGRAYEQYF.

This rearrangement joins TRBV19 to TRBJ2-5; D might be TRBD2 (6 bases). Per germline, CDR1 LNHDA and CDR2 SQIVND (reference sequence). V was clipped by 6 bases and J by 4 bases, with 9 bases between them. CDR3 length equals 12 residues. CDR3 DNA: TGTGCCAGTAGCAGGCGGGGAGAGACCCAGTACTTC. Its translation: CASSRRGETQYF.

The rearrangement links TRBV19 to TRBJ1-5; a possible D gene is TRBD1 (5 bases). The CDR3 runs 15 residues. In germline, CDR1 is LNHDA, CDR2 SQIVND (reference sequence). V lost 3 bases and J lost 6, with 15 bases in between. The CDR3: CASSIVSGTGQPQHF. Written as DNA, the CDR3 is TGTGCCAGTAGTATCGTATCAGGGACCGGTCAGCCCCAGCATTTT. The complete variable domain, with remaining parts taken from reference TRBV19 and TRBJ1-5, reads DGGITQSPKYLFRKEGQNVTLSCEQNLNHDAMYWYRQDPGQGLRLIYYSQIVNDFQKGDIAEGYSVSREKKESFPLTVTSAQKNPTAFYLCASSIVSGTGQPQHFGDGTRLSIL.

The chain carries TRBV6-5 and TRBJ2-5, with D possibly matching TRBD1 (6 bases). The CDR3 is 15 amino acids. Per the germline V gene, CDR1 is MNHEY and CDR2 is SVGAGI. V was trimmed by 8 bases and J by 4 bases, leaving 20 bases between them. CDR3 amino acids: CASGRGNRVPETQYF. The CDR3 nucleotides read TGTGCCAGCGGGAGAGGGAACAGGGTCCCAGAGACCCAGTACTTC.

J is TRBJ2-7 and V is TRBV5-1; either TRBD1 or TRBD2 may fit D (5 bases each). CDR3 length: 13 amino acids. The V end lost 4 bases, the J end lost 4 bases, and 12 bases lay between the germline ends. Germline lookup yields CDR1 SGHRS and CDR2 YFSETQ. As DNA, the CDR3 is TGCGCCAGCAGCGGGGGAGCCAGTTACGAGCAGTACTTC. Translated, it gives CASSGGASYEQYF.

V gene TRBV19 combines with J gene TRBJ1-5; 10 bases agree with TRBD1. CDR1 LNHDA and CDR2 SQIVND come from the germline V gene (reference sequence). The CDR3 length is 16 residues. Germline trimming cut 4 bases from V and 5 bases from J; bases unmatched to any gene: 8. This chain's CDR3 is CASSRGRTGGDQPQHF. The CDR3 DNA reads as TGTGCCAGTAGTAGGGGAAGGACAGGGGGTGATCAGCCCCAGCATTTT.

This sequence joins TRBV5-1 and TRBJ2-1; 7 nucleotides agree with TRBD2. Germline V CDR1 and CDR2: SGHRS, YFSETQ. The CDR3 runs to 16 residues. The ends lost 0 bases at V and 0 bases at J; junction bases unmatched: 3. In nucleotides, the CDR3 is TGCGCCAGCAGCTTGGGAGCGGGGCGCTCCTACAATGAGCAGTTCTTC. Residues: CASSLGAGRSYNEQFF.

The CDR3 reads CAISEVGEKLFF. The CDR3 DNA is TGTGCCATCAGTGAGGTGGGGGAAAAACTGTTTTTT. The chain couples TRBV10-3 to TRBJ1-4; the D is unclear. This CDR3 contains 12 residues. In germline, CDR1 is ENHRY, CDR2 SYGVKD. Trimming took off 2 bases at V and 8 bases at J, with 6 bases between the two ends.

V and J are TRBV5-7 and TRBJ1-4; TRBD1 aligns across 7 bases. TRBV5-7 is an open reading frame, and its role is uncertain. The CDR3 consists of 15 residues. Trimming removed 2 bases from V and 3 bases from J; junction bases left unmatched: 4. CDR3 residues: CASSLPGQPNEKLFF. The CDR3 coding sequence is TGTGCCAGCAGCTTACCGGGACAGCCTAATGAAAAACTGTTTTTT.

J is TRBJ1-2 and V is TRBV5-4, with 7 bases lining up with TRBD1. Germline V gene data show CDR1 as SGHNT and CDR2 as YYREEE (reference sequence). V trimming: 3 bases; J trimming: 2 bases; junction bases outside the gene matches: 1. The CDR3 totals 13 residues. CDR3 residues: CASSSTGNYGYTF. In DNA, the CDR3 is TGTGCCAGCAGCTCGACAGGGAACTATGGCTACACCTTC.

J is TRBJ2-2 and V is TRBV18; the D gene is possibly TRBD1 (5 bases). CDR1 KGHSH and CDR2 LQKENI come from the germline V gene. V was clipped by 3 bases and J by 3 bases, with 14 bases between them. This CDR3 comprises 16 residues. The CDR3 region has the DNA TGTGCCAGCTCACCGCTGGGCCAGGGATACACCGGGGAGCTGTTTTTT. Translating gives CASSPLGQGYTGELFF.

The chain has TRBV11-3 and TRBJ2-3; D may be TRBD2 (6 bases). CDR3 length equals 16 residues. Germline V gives CDR1 SGHNT, CDR2 YENEEA. V lost 4 bases, J lost 2 bases, and 16 bases lay in between. CDR3 residues: CASSSGLREVTDTQYF. The CDR3 DNA sequence: TGTGCCAGCAGCTCTGGACTGCGGGAAGTCACAGATACGCAGTATTTT. The variable domain in full, completed from reference TRBV11-3 and TRBJ2-3, reads EAGVVQSPRYKIIEKKQPVAFWCNPISGHNTLYWYLQNLGQGPELLIRYENEEAVDDSQLPKDRFSAERLKGVDSTLKIQPAELGDSAVYLCASSSGLREVTDTQYFGPGTRLTVL.

V and J are TRBV11-2 and TRBJ2-7; possible D gene TRBD1, 5 bases. CDR1 is SGHAT and CDR2 is FQNNGV in the germline V gene. There are 15 residues in the CDR3. Between the trimmed V and J ends, which lost 2 bases and 2 bases, there was a span of 13 bases. The CDR3 DNA follows: TGTGCCAGCAGCTTAACGGCAGGGCCCCCCTACGAGCAGTACTTC. Protein product: CASSLTAGPPYEQYF.

CDR3 loop: CASSLDLSGRGAMPFF. CDR3 bases: TGTGCCAGCAGCTTAGATCTATCCGGCAGGGGTGCTATGCCGTTCTTC. The V call is TRBV11-2, the J call TRBJ2-1; tentatively, D is TRBD1 (6 bases). CDR3 size: 16 residues. Germline lookup yields CDR1 SGHAT and CDR2 FQNNGV. The V end was cut by 0 bases, the J end by 15 bases, with 24 bases between.

The genes are TRBV19 and TRBJ2-7; no clear D gene. Per germline, CDR1 LNHDA and CDR2 SQIVND (reference sequence). V was trimmed by 5 bases and J by 1 base, leaving 15 bases between them. The CDR3 is 15 residues long. As DNA, the CDR3 is TGTGCCAGTAGTGTTGTGCAGGAGCCTTCCTACGAGCAGTACTTC. As protein: CASSVVQEPSYEQYF.

CDR3 protein: CASSQVSHYGYTF. The CDR3 DNA reads TGTGCCAGCAGCCAGGTCAGCCACTATGGCTACACCTTC. The chain couples TRBV3-1 (or the pseudogene TRBV3-2) to TRBJ1-2, with D uncertain. Germline V gene sequence: CDR1 LGHDT, CDR2 YNNKEL (reference sequence). This CDR3 comprises 13 residues. V gave up 3 bases and J gave up 3 bases, with 8 bases separating them.

The chain couples TRBV10-2 to TRBJ1-3; 8 bases agree with TRBD1. This CDR3 is 13 amino acids long. V was clipped by 6 bases and J by 7 bases; unmatched bases: 5. The germline CDR1 and CDR2 sequences are WSHSY and SAAADI. The chain's CDR3 is CASSLDRANTIYF. CDR3 coding DNA: TGCGCCAGCAGCTTGGACAGGGCTAACACCATATATTTT.

V usage is TRBV11-1 and J usage is TRBJ2-5; 7 bases fit TRBD1. The CDR3 totals 15 residues. J was trimmed by 0 bases and V by 1 base; bases with no gene match: 2. The germline V gene has CDR1 SGHAT and CDR2 FQDESV (reference sequence). CDR3 in amino acids: CASSLETGHQETQYF. CDR3 in DNA: TGTGCCAGCAGCTTAGAGACAGGGCACCAAGAGACCCAGTACTTC.

This clone is a singleton in its sample. V and J are TRBV2 and TRBJ2-7, with no clear D. The CDR3 has 11 amino acids. V lost 4 bases, J lost 2 bases, and 3 bases lay in between. CDR1 SNHLY and CDR2 FYNNEI come from the germline V gene. Here the CDR3 reads CASSGAYEQYF. Written as DNA, the CDR3 is TGTGCCAGCAGTGGGGCCTACGAGCAGTACTTC.

The chain links TRBV30 to TRBJ2-7, with 10 bases that match TRBD1. Germline trimming cut 2 bases from V and 5 bases from J; bases unmatched to any gene: 6. The length of the CDR3 is 14 residues. In germline, CDR1 is GTSNPN, CDR2 SVGIG (reference sequence). The CDR3 is CAWSSGQGGHEQYF. CDR3 bases: TGTGCCTGGAGTTCCGGACAGGGGGGGCACGAGCAGTACTTC.

The V call is TRBV4-1, the J call TRBJ2-3; 7 nucleotides line up with TRBD1. Per the germline V gene, CDR1 is MGHRA and CDR2 is YSYEKL. The CDR3 runs 15 residues. The V segment lost 1 base and the J segment 5 bases; nucleotides outside the gene matches: 6. Written as DNA, the CDR3 is TGCGCCAGCAGCCAAGGGGACAGTCCAGGAGATACGCAGTATTTT. Its translation: CASSQGDSPGDTQYF.

V usage is TRBV5-6 and J usage is TRBJ1-2; possibly TRBD1 for D (6 bases). Per germline, CDR1 SGHDT and CDR2 YYEEEE. V shed 4 bases and J shed 5 bases, with 15 bases lying between them. The CDR3 totals 14 residues. CDR3 amino acids: CASSPPGHRYGYTF. CDR3 coding DNA: TGTGCCAGCAGCCCGCCGGGACATCGGTATGGCTACACCTTC.

The rearrangement links TRBV3-1 (or the pseudogene TRBV3-2) to TRBJ2-5; 13 bases match TRBD2. J lost 5 bases, V lost 3 bases, and 9 bases had no gene match. The germline V gene encodes CDR1 LGHDT and CDR2 YNNKEL (reference sequence). The CDR3 totals 17 residues. The CDR3 nucleotides are TGTGCCAGCAGCCAGCGACCGGGACTAGCGGGAAGGGAGACCCAGTACTTC. Translated: CASSQRPGLAGRETQYF.

This clone was seen once. The chain uses TRBV7-6 and TRBJ2-3; the D is unclear. Germline V lookup: CDR1 SGHVS, CDR2 FNYEAQ. The CDR3 contains 13 residues. Trimming stripped 1 base from V and 3 bases from J, with 5 bases between. The CDR3 DNA follows: TGTGCCAGCAGCTTAGGGGGTACAGATACGCAGTATTTT. Its translation: CASSLGGTDTQYF.

This chain joins TRBV10-3 and TRBJ1-4; TRBD1 is a possible D gene (5 bases). The CDR3 is made up of 14 amino acids. V was clipped by 4 bases and J by 2 bases, with 8 bases between them. Germline CDR1 is ENHRY and CDR2 is SYGVKD. CDR3 nucleotides: TGTGCCATCAGTGGGGGGAATACTAATGAAAAACTGTTTTTT. Its translation: CAISGGNTNEKLFF.

The chain uses TRBV15 and TRBJ1-2; D might be TRBD1 (5 bases). The CDR3 runs to 15 residues. V was shortened by 1 base and J by 7 bases, with 16 bases between the two germline ends. The germline V gene has CDR1 LNHNV and CDR2 YYDKDF (reference sequence). CDR3 bases: TGTGCCACCAGCAGAGCTGAGCCAGGGACGGGTGGCTACACCTTC. It encodes CATSRAEPGTGGYTF.

The genes are TRBV9 and TRBJ1-5; 8 bases align to TRBD1. Germline CDR1 and CDR2: SGDLS and YYNGEE. J gave up 5 bases and V 3 bases, and 4 bases lay outside the gene matches. CDR3 length equals 14 residues. Written as DNA, the CDR3 is TGTGCCAGCAGCGCACAGGGGGTTTATCAGCCCCAGCATTTT. Protein sequence: CASSAQGVYQPQHF.